This T cell receptor (beta chain) was found in a study of T cells in localized non-small cell lung cancer. Overall study findings and caveats: Peak T cell clonality was found in uninvolved adjacent lung, exceeding tumor. Prolonged overall survival went with higher T cell density in the blood.

In the case of this clone: Its antigen is not identified.

Assay used: immunoSEQ multiplex PCR; TCRdb lists only in-frame clones, some missing. The repertoire holds about 35,000 clones, around 93% seen once, with about 10% in the top ten. Trimming stripped 0 bases from V and 2 bases from J, with 10 bases between. The germline gives CDR1 SGHRS, CDR2 YFSETQ. The CDR3 runs to 15 residues. The clonotype comes from a female donor of 60 years or more with stage II lung adenocarcinoma. The chain recombines TRBV5-1 with TRBJ2-3; either TRBD1 or TRBD2 may supply D (5 bases each). Specimen: peripheral blood mononuclear cells, collected before any cancer treatment. The CDR3 reads CASSLDPGPTDTQYF. DNA for the CDR3: TGCGCCAGCAGCTTGGATCCGGGGCCCACAGATACGCAGTATTTT.